One sample yielded the 28 T cell receptor beta chains listed below, sequenced in a study of T cells in narcolepsy. Produced via immunoSEQ multiplex PCR; TCRdb's table is partial and in-frame only. The sample contains over 30,000 clones, 70% to 85% of which appear only once. Material for sequencing was CD45RA- memory CD4+ T cells from PBMCs. The origin of the receptors is a human donor with narcolepsy.

This clone was picked up a small number of times. V and J are TRBV6-5 and TRBJ2-2, with D perhaps being TRBD1 or TRBD2 (5 bases each). This CDR3 has 12 residues. The V end lost 11 bases, the J end lost 6 bases, and 13 bases lay between the germline ends. Germline-derived CDR1 and CDR2 are MNHEY and SVGAGI. The CDR3 sequence is CASGQWSGELFF. In DNA, the CDR3 is TGTGCCTCGGGGCAGTGGTCCGGGGAGCTGTTTTTT.

This clone was seen only once. The chain recombines TRBV7-9 with TRBJ2-3, with 12 bases lining up with TRBD2. Germline CDR1 is SEHNR and CDR2 is FQNEAQ (reference sequence). After removal of 4 bases from V and 4 bases from J, the junction contained 6 bases not matched to a gene. The CDR3 has 16 amino acids. CDR3 loop: CASSSILAGGPDTQYF. Written as DNA, the CDR3 is TGTGCCAGCAGCTCCATTCTAGCGGGGGGGCCAGATACGCAGTATTTT.

DNA of the CDR3: TGTGCCACCAGCAAGGGTCGGGCAGGGCCCGGGGAGCTGTTTTTT. Translated: CATSKGRAGPGELFF. The V and J genes are TRBV15 and TRBJ2-2, with a possible D match to TRBD1 (5 bases). V was trimmed by 4 bases and J by 6 bases, leaving 15 bases between them. CDR3 length: 15 amino acids. CDR1 and CDR2 (germline): LNHNV, YYDKDF (reference sequence). Variable domain in full (rest from reference TRBV15 and TRBJ2-2): DAMVIQNPRYQVTQFGKPVTLSCSQTLNHNVMYWYQQKSSQAPKLLFHYYDKDFNNEADTPDNFQSRRPNTSFCFLDIRSPGLGDTAMYLCATSKGRAGPGELFFGEGSRLTVL.

CDR3 nucleotide sequence: TGTGCCTGGAGTACTGGAGGAGGGGAGACCCAGTACTTC. Protein: CAWSTGGGETQYF. The chain employs TRBV30 and TRBJ2-5; perhaps TRBD2 as D (6 bases). Germline V CDR1 and CDR2: GTSNPN, SVGIG (reference sequence). V lost 2 bases, J lost 5 bases, and 12 bases lay in between. This CDR3 spans 13 amino acids.

A single count supports this clone. This rearrangement joins TRBV19 to TRBJ2-7; the match to TRBD1 covers 7 bases. After removal of 8 bases from V and 3 bases from J, the junction contained 10 bases not matched to a gene. CDR3 length equals 14 residues. Germline CDR1 is LNHDA and CDR2 is SQIVND (reference sequence). This chain's CDR3 is CASSEGQAIYEQYF. The CDR3 DNA reads as TGTGCCAGTTCCGAAGGACAGGCGATCTACGAGCAGTACTTC.

The chain carries TRBV6-1 and TRBJ1-2; D is unresolved. The CDR3 extends over 13 amino acids. The germline CDR1 and CDR2 sequences are MNHNS and SASEGT. Deletions cut 6 bases from V and 8 bases from J, with 16 bases between. The CDR3 DNA reads TGTGCCAGCAGCGAAATGTTGAGGAGCGGCTACACCTTC. It codes for CASSEMLRSGYTF.

As to this clone: Different DNA sequences within this sample yield the same CDR3. The chain uses TRBV5-1 and TRBJ2-5; 9 bases fit TRBD1. This CDR3 is 15 amino acids long. Germline lookup yields CDR1 SGHRS and CDR2 YFSETQ. V lost 4 bases and J lost 6; bases outside the gene matches: 10. The CDR3 DNA follows: TGCGCCAGCAGCATTGAACAGGGGGCGGGGAAGACCCAGTACTTC. Amino acid sequence: CASSIEQGAGKTQYF.

The rearrangement uses TRBV7-2 and TRBJ2-5; 9 nucleotides line up with TRBD2. Germline V lookup: CDR1 SGHTA, CDR2 FQGNSA. With V trimmed by 6 bases and J by 4 bases, 9 bases remained unmatched. The CDR3 is 15 residues long. The CDR3 DNA reads as TGTGCCAGCAGGGGCTCGGCGGGGGGGATAGAGACCCAGTACTTC. It codes for CASRGSAGGIETQYF.

V gene TRBV5-8 combines with J gene TRBJ1-6; D call uncertain. This CDR3 is 15 amino acids long. Germline lookup yields CDR1 SGHTS and CDR2 YDEGEE. Trimming removed 4 bases at V and 0 bases at J, with 8 bases between. CDR3 amino acids: CASSRISSYNSPLHF. CDR3 DNA sequence: TGTGCCAGCAGCAGAATCAGCTCCTATAATTCACCCCTCCACTTT.

J is TRBJ1-6 and V is TRBV30, with TRBD1 as a possible D gene (6 bases). With 7 bases removed from V and 4 bases from J, the gap between germline ends came to 14 bases. In germline, CDR1 is GTSNPN, CDR2 SVGIG (reference sequence). This CDR3 has 14 residues. CDR3 amino acids: CAYNRGQYNSPLHF. CDR3 nucleotides: TGTGCCTACAACAGAGGACAGTATAATTCACCCCTCCACTTT.

The V gene is TRBV4-2, the J gene TRBJ2-6; D perhaps matches TRBD2 (6 bases). V was shortened by 2 bases and J by 0 bases, with 14 bases between the two germline ends. Germline values: CDR1 LGHNA, CDR2 YNFKEQ. This CDR3 is 18 amino acids long. Written as DNA, the CDR3 is TGTGCCAGCAGCCAACGACTGGGGGGAGTCTCTGGGGCCAACGTCCTGACTTTC. Protein sequence: CASSQRLGGVSGANVLTF.

The chain links TRBV5-1 to TRBJ1-1; no clear D. Germline V gives CDR1 SGHRS, CDR2 YFSETQ. V lost 0 bases, J lost 5 bases, and 11 bases lay in between. The length of the CDR3 is 14 residues. For the CDR3, the DNA is TGCGCCAGCAGCTTGGTTGCGTTGGGGACTGAAGCTTTCTTT. Its protein product is CASSLVALGTEAFF.

This sequence joins TRBV6-1 and TRBJ1-2; D may be TRBD1 (5 bases). Trimming shortened V by 4 bases and J by 5 bases, and 8 bases separated the two germline ends. Germline-derived CDR1 and CDR2 are MNHNS and SASEGT. CDR3 length: 12 residues. The CDR3 region is CASSGSGYGYTF. The CDR3 nucleotides read TGTGCCAGCAGTGGCTCAGGGTATGGCTACACCTTC.

This chain uses TRBV11-3 with TRBJ1-6; D is uncertain. Germline V CDR1 and CDR2: SGHNT, YENEEA. Between the trimmed V and J ends, which lost 5 bases and 8 bases, there was a span of 10 bases. The CDR3 is 13 residues long. For the CDR3, the DNA is TGTGCCAGCAGCCCGACCTCATATTCACCCCTCCACTTT. Translated: CASSPTSYSPLHF.

This chain joins TRBV5-1 and TRBJ1-1, with 7 bases that match TRBD1. This CDR3 region has 19 residues. V gave up 3 bases and J gave up 0 bases; unmatched junction bases: 17. Germline CDR1 and CDR2: SGHRS and YFSETQ. The CDR3 reads CASSSQIPGQPLMNTEAFF. The CDR3 region has the DNA TGCGCCAGCAGCTCTCAAATCCCGGGACAGCCACTCATGAACACTGAAGCTTTCTTT.

In nucleotides, the CDR3 is TGCGCCAGCAGCTTGTGGGACAAAAACACCGGGGAGCTGTTTTTT. Amino acids: CASSLWDKNTGELFF. The chain recombines TRBV5-1 with TRBJ2-2; possible D gene TRBD1, 6 bases. The CDR3 is 15 amino acids. V was pared by 1 base and J by 2 bases, with 9 bases between. Germline values: CDR1 SGHRS, CDR2 YFSETQ. The variable domain in full, completed from reference TRBV5-1 and TRBJ2-2, reads KAGVTQTPRYLIKTRGQQVTLSCSPISGHRSVSWYQQTPGQGLQFLFEYFSETQRNKGNFPGRFSGRQFSNSRSEMNVSTLELGDSALYLCASSLWDKNTGELFFGEGSRLTVL.

This clone has a handful of counts. V is TRBV9 and J is TRBJ2-1; possibly TRBD2 for D (6 bases). V lost 4 bases and J 8 bases, leaving 13 bases between the germline ends. The CDR3 totals 13 residues. CDR1 and CDR2 (germline): SGDLS, YYNGEE. This CDR3 reads CASSFSPSDEQFF. The CDR3 coding sequence is TGTGCCAGCAGCTTCTCCCCTAGCGATGAGCAGTTCTTC.

J is TRBJ2-6 and V is TRBV7-2; D is ambiguous. The CDR3 extends over 14 amino acids. Trimming shortened V by 5 bases and J by 4 bases, and 9 bases separated the two germline ends. Germline CDR1 reads SGHTA; CDR2 reads FQGNSA. The CDR3: CASSRSRGANVLTF. The CDR3 nucleotides read TGTGCCAGCAGCCGCAGTAGGGGGGCCAACGTCCTGACTTTC.

The table lists this clone with a count of one. This chain connects TRBV6-5 to TRBJ1-1, with TRBD1 identical over 9 bases. The CDR3 totals 15 residues. Trimming removed 5 bases from V and 4 bases from J; junction bases left unmatched: 8. Germline V gene data show CDR1 as MNHEY and CDR2 as SVGAGI. The CDR3 nucleotides are TGTGCCAGCAGTAAGGGGGGACAGGGCGGCACTGAAGCTTTCTTT. This gives the protein CASSKGGQGGTEAFF.

V is TRBV4-1 and J is TRBJ2-7, with D tentatively TRBD1 or TRBD2 (6 bases each). CDR1 is MGHRA and CDR2 is YSYEKL in the germline V gene. The CDR3 contains 13 residues. The ends were cut back, 3 bases at V and 5 bases at J, with 11 bases in the middle. The CDR3 DNA reads as TGCGCCAGCAGCCACCCGGGGGCTAACGAGCAGTACGTC. Its translation: CASSHPGANEQYV.

CDR3 region: CASSDAGGGTDTQYF. CDR3 DNA sequence: TGTGCCAGCAGTGATGCAGGGGGCGGCACAGATACGCAGTATTTT. The gene calls are TRBV2 and TRBJ2-3; TRBD1 matches 8 bases. The CDR3 extends over 15 amino acids. The junction had 3 bases not matched to a gene; V was cut back by 3 bases and J by 1 base. Germline V gene lookup returns CDR1 SNHLY and CDR2 FYNNEI.

The CDR3 is CASSLLAGISSYEQYF. The CDR3 DNA reads TGTGCCAGCAGCTTACTAGCGGGGATTAGCTCCTACGAGCAGTACTTC. This chain connects TRBV7-8 to TRBJ2-7, with 9 bases identical to TRBD2. The germline V gene has CDR1 SGHVS and CDR2 FQNEAQ. The CDR3 is made up of 16 amino acids. V dropped 2 bases and J dropped 0; count of bases not matched to a gene: 5. Full variable domain (missing parts from reference TRBV7-8 and TRBJ2-7): GAGVSQSPRYKVAKRGQDVALRCDPISGHVSLFWYQQALGQGPEFLTYFQNEAQLDKSGLPSDRFFAERPEGSVSTLKIQRTQQEDSAVYLCASSLLAGISSYEQYFGPGTRLTVT.

This rearrangement joins TRBV29-1 to TRBJ2-5, with D maybe TRBD2 (7 bases). V lost 7 bases and J 6 bases, leaving 12 bases between the germline ends. CDR1 and CDR2 from the germline V gene are SQVTM and ANQGSEA. CDR3 length: 11 residues. CDR3 in amino acids: CSEGGGKTQYF. Here the CDR3 DNA reads TGCAGCGAGGGGGGGGGCAAGACCCAGTACTTC.

The chain is built from TRBV19 and TRBJ1-4; 9 nucleotides match TRBD1. Germline assignment: CDR1 LNHDA and CDR2 SQIVND (reference sequence). The CDR3 contains 15 residues. V shed 5 bases, J shed 6 bases, and the junction held 7 bases outside the gene matches. The CDR3 DNA is TGTGCCAGTAGTCCCCAGACAGGGGGAGATGAAAAACTGTTTTTT. Residues: CASSPQTGGDEKLFF.

The chain combines TRBV7-2 with TRBJ2-1, with 14 bases that match TRBD2. Trimming removed 5 bases from V and 10 bases from J; junction bases left unmatched: 7. Per the germline V gene, CDR1 is SGHTA and CDR2 is FQGNSA. This CDR3 is 15 amino acids long. CDR3 nucleotides: TGTGCCAGCAGCGAAGGGACTAGCGGGGGTTTGGAGCAGTTCTTC. This sequence encodes CASSEGTSGGLEQFF.

This clone was picked up one time. This chain connects TRBV28 to TRBJ1-5; D gene unclear. Deletions cut 7 bases from V and 0 bases from J, with 7 bases between. CDR1 and CDR2 from the germline V gene are MDHEN and SYDVKM. The CDR3 totals 13 residues. In DNA form, the CDR3 reads TGTGCCAGCATGGGGTATAGCAATCAGCCCCAGCATTTT. Translating gives CASMGYSNQPQHF.

As concerns this clone: The junction departs from the called germline gene at one end, perhaps through a read error. The chain recombines TRBV25-1 with TRBJ2-1; D may be TRBD1 (6 bases). The CDR3 covers 14 residues. Germline CDR1 reads MGHDK; CDR2 reads SYGVNS. The CDR3 nucleotides are TGTGCCGGCAGTCGAGGGGGCTCCTACAATGAGCAGTTCTTC. Its protein product is CAGSRGGSYNEQFF.

V and J are TRBV5-1 and TRBJ2-1; D is unclear. Between the trimmed V and J ends, which lost 4 bases and 10 bases, there was a span of 15 bases. The germline CDR1 and CDR2 sequences are SGHRS and YFSETQ. This CDR3 has 13 residues. The CDR3 DNA is TGCGCCAGCAGCCTCCCCTCTTCCCAAGAGCAGTTCTTC. It translates to CASSLPSSQEQFF.